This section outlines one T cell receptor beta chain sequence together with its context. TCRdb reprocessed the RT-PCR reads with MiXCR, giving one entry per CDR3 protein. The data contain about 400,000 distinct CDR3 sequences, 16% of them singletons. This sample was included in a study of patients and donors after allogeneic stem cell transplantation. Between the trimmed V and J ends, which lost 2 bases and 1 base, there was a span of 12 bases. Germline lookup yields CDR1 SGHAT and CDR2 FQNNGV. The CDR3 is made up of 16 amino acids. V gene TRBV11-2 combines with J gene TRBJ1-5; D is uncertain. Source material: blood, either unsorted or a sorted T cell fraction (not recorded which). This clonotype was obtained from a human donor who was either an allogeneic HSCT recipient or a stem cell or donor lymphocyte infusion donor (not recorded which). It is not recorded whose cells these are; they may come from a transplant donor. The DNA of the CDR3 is TGTGCCAGCAGCTTACGAAGTGGGATGAGCAATCAGCCCCAGCATTTT. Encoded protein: CASSLRSGMSNQPQHF.